This T cell receptor (beta chain) was captured by sequencing in a study of T cell responses to AZD1222 COVID-19 vaccine. General study results and limits: Spike-specific TCR breadth and depth were elevated following two AZD1222 doses. Reportedly, nearly half of unique spike TCRs recognized epitopes outside B.1.351/B.1.1.7 mutations.

The germline V and J ends were trimmed by 6 bases and 9 bases, with 14 bases remaining between them. Germline values: CDR1 SNHLY, CDR2 FYNNEI. The CDR3 is 12 amino acids. A word on this clone: Antigen unknown.

Measured with immunoSEQ multiplex PCR; TCRdb has only the in-frame clones, and not every one. The table has about 190,000 clones, approximately 92% seen once. The chain recombines TRBV2 with TRBJ1-1; perhaps TRBD1 as D (6 bases). This specimen consisted of peripheral blood, obtained on day 0 of AZD1222 vaccination. The clonotype originates from an adult in good health. The CDR3 loop reads CASRGDIRKAFF. The CDR3 DNA is TGTGCCAGCAGGGGGGACATCAGAAAAGCTTTCTTT.